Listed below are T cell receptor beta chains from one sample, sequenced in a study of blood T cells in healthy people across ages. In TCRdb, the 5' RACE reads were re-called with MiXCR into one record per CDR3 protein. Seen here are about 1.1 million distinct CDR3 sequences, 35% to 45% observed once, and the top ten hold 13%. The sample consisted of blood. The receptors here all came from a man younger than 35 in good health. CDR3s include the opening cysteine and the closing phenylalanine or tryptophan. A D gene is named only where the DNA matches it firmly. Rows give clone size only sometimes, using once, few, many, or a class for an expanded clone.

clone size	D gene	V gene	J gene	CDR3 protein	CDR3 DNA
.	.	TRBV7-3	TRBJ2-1	CASSLTADNEQFF	TGTGCCAGCAGCTTAACTGCTGACAATGAGCAGTTCTTC
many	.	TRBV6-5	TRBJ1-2	CASSPEGNYGYTF	TGCGCCAGCAGCCCGGAGGGCAACTATGGCTACACCTTC
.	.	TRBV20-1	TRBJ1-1	CSARAGHMNTEAFF	TGCAGTGCTAGAGCGGGCCACATGAACACTGAAGCTTTCTTT
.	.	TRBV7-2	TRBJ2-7	CASSLHGTPNYEQYF	TGTGCCAGCAGCTTACACGGGACACCTAACTACGAGCAGTACTTC
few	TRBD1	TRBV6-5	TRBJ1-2	CASRDRVDYGYTF	TGTGCCAGCAGGGACAGGGTGGACTATGGCTACACCTTC
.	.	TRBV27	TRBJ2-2	CASSSDTGNTGELFF	TGTGCCAGCAGCAGTGACACAGGGAACACCGGGGAGCTGTTTTTT
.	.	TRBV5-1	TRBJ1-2	CASSLVSDHNYGYTF	TGCGCCAGCAGCTTGGTTTCAGATCATAACTATGGCTACACCTTC
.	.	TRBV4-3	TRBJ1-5	CASSQELDIPVRRPQHF	TGCGCCAGCAGCCAAGAGTTGGACATCCCCGTCAGGAGGCCCCAGCATTTT
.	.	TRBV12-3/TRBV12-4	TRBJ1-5	CASSFGYGRLQPQHF	TGTGCCAGCAGTTTTGGCTATGGCCGTCTCCAGCCCCAGCATTTT
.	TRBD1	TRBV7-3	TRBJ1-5	CASSFRTGRDQSQHF	TGTGCCAGCAGCTTTCGGACAGGGAGGGATCAGTCCCAGCATTTT
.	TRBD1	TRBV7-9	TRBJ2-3	CASSEGQGVRDTDAQYF	TGTGCCAGCAGCGAGGGACAGGGGGTTCGTGACACAGATGCGCAGTATTTT
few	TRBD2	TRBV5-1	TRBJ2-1	CASSFTGTSGGVDNEQFF	TGCGCCAGCAGCTTTACCGGGACTAGCGGGGGAGTTGACAATGAGCAGTTCTTC
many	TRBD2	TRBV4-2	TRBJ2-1	CASSQESTSAYNEQFF	TGTGCCAGCAGCCAAGAGAGCACTAGCGCCTACAATGAGCAGTTCTTC
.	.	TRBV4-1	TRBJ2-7	CASSQPSKAGYEQYF	TGCGCCAGCAGCCAACCCTCCAAGGCGGGGTACGAGCAGTACTTC
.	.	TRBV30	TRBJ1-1	CARQQGNTEAFF	TGTGCCAGGCAGCAGGGAAACACTGAAGCTTTCTTT
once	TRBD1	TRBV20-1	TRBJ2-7	CSARGQGVDYEQYF	TGCAGTGCCAGAGGACAGGGGGTGGACTACGAGCAGTACTTC
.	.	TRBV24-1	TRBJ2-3	CATSDSVGGGPTDTQYF	TGTGCCACCAGTGATTCGGTAGGGGGTGGACCCACAGATACGCAGTATTTT
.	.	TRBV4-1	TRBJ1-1	CASSQGMSRTEAFF	TGCGCCAGCAGCCAAGGGATGTCAAGGACTGAAGCTTTCTTT
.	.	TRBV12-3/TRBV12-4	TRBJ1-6	CASSFPGTRNSPLHF	TGTGCCAGCAGTTTTCCCGGGACAAGAAATTCACCCCTCCACTTT
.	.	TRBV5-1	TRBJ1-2	CASSADILGGYTF	TGCGCCAGCAGCGCGGACATTCTCGGTGGCTACACCTTC
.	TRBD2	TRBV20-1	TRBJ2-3	CSARSTSGATDTQYF	TGCAGTGCTAGGTCCACTAGCGGGGCCACAGATACGCAGTATTTT
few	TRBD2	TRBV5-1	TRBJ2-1	CASSLPTGTSRDEQFF	TGCGCCAGCAGCTTGCCAACCGGGACTAGTCGTGATGAGCAGTTCTTC
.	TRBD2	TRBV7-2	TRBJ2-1	CASSLGLAGGVAYNEQFF	TGTGCCAGCAGCTTAGGACTAGCGGGGGGCGTGGCCTACAATGAGCAGTTCTTC
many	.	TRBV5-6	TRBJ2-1	CASSTPESNEQFF	TGTGCCAGCAGCACCCCGGAGAGTAATGAGCAGTTCTTC
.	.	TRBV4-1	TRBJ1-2	CASSQYDYYGYTF	TGCGCCAGCAGCCAATACGACTACTATGGCTACACCTTC